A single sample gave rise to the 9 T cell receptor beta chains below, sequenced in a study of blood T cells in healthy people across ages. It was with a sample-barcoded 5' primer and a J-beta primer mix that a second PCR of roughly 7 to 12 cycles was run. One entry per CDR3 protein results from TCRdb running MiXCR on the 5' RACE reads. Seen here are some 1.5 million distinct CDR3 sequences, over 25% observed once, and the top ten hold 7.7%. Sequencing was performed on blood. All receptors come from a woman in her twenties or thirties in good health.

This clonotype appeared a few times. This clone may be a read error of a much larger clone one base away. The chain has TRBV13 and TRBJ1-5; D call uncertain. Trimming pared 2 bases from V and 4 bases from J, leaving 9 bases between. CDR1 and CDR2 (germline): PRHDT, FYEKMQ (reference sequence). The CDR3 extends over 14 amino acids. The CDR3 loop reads CASSLRGRNQPQHF. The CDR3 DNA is TGTGCCAGCAGCTTAAGAGGGAGGAATCAGCCCCAGCATTTT.

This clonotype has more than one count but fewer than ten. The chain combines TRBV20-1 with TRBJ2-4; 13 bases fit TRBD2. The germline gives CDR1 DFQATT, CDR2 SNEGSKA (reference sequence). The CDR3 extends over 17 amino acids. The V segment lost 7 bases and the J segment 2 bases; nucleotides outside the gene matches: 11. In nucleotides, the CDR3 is TGCAGTGGTGGACTAGCGGGGGAACCTCTGTCCAAAAACATTCAGTACTTC. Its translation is CSGGLAGEPLSKNIQYF.

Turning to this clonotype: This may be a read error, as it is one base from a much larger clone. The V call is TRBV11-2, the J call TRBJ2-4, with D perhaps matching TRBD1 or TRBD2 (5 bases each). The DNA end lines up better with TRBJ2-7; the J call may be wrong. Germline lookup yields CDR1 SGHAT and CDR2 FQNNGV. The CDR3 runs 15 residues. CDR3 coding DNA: TGTGCCAGCAGCTTAACCTGGGACGGGATATACGAGCAGTACTTC. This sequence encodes CASSLTWDGIYEQYF.

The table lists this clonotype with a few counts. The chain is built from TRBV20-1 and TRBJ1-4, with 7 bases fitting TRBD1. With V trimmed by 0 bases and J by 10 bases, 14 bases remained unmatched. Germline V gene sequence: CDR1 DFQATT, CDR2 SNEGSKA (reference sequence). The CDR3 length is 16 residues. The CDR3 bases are TGCAGTGCTAGAGATGTCCAGGGGGGCTCCCTCGGAAAACTGTTTTTT. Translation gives CSARDVQGGSLGKLFF.

The chain's CDR3 is CATSDGNGSLFF. CDR3 DNA sequence: TGTGCCACCAGTGATGGGAACGGGAGTCTGTTCTTC. The chain has TRBV24-1 and TRBJ2-1; tentatively, D is TRBD2 (6 bases). CDR1 and CDR2 from the germline V gene are KGHDR and SFDVKD. V lost 3 bases, J lost 15 bases, and 14 bases lay in between. The CDR3 is made up of 12 amino acids.

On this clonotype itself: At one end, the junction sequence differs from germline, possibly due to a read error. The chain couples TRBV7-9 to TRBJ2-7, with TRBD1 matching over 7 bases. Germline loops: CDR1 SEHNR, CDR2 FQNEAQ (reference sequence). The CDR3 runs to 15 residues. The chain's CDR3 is CAGSKPDRSSYEQYF. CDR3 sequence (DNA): TGTGCCGGCAGCAAACCGGACAGGAGCTCCTACGAGCAGTACTTC.

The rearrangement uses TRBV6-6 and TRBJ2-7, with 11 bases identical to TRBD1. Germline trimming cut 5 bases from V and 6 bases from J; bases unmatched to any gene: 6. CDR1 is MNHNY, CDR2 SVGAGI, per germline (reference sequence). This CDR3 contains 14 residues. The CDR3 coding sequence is TGTGCCAGCAGTACCCGGACAGGGGGCTGCGAGCAGTACTTC. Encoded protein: CASSTRTGGCEQYF.

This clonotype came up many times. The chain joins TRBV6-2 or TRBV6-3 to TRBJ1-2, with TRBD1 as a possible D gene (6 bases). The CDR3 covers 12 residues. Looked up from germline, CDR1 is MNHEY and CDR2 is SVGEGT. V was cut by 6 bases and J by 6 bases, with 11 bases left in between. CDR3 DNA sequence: TGTGCCAGCAGCTTTGGACAGAATGGCTACACCTTC. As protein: CASSFGQNGYTF.

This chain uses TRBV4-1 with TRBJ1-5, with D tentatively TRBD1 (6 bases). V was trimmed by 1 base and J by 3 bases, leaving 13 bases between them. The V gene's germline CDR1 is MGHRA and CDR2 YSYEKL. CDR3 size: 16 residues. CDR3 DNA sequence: TGCGCCAGCAGCCAAGGGGACAATGGGGCCAATCAGCCCCAGCATTTT. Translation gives CASSQGDNGANQPQHF.